The rows below give T cell receptor beta chains drawn from one sample of a study of beta chain features in type 1 diabetes. Clones were sequenced by immunoSEQ multiplex PCR, and TCRdb holds only the in-frame ones, with some missing. This sample carries roughly 310,000 clones, approximately 10% of them seen once, and the ten largest clones take 0.015% to 0.02%. Sequencing was done on a sample of naive CD4+ T cells from blood. The receptor source for this set is a woman in her twenties or thirties in good health. CDR3s include the opening cysteine and the closing phenylalanine or tryptophan. A D gene is named only where the DNA matches it firmly. Only part of the rows carry a size: once, few, many, or a class if the clone is expanded.

d_call j_call clone_size v_call cdr3_aa cdr3_nt
- TRBJ1-4 few TRBV25-1 CASLGRGIATNEKLFF TGTGCATCCCTCGGCAGGGGCATAGCAACTAATGAAAAACTGTTTTTT
- TRBJ2-2 - TRBV7-2 CASSLGQTGELFF TGTGCCAGCAGCTTAGGACAGACCGGGGAGCTGTTTTTT
TRBD2 TRBJ2-5 few TRBV15 CATSRGLAGSIQETQYF TGTGCCACCAGCAGAGGGCTAGCGGGAAGTATCCAAGAGACCCAGTACTTC
- TRBJ1-5 few TRBV29-1 CSVLPFSTGGDQPQHF TGCAGCGTTCTCCCCTTTTCGACAGGCGGTGATCAGCCCCAGCATTTT
- TRBJ2-2 - TRBV9 CASSVGGSNPGELFF TGTGCCAGCAGCGTAGGAGGGTCTAACCCCGGGGAGCTGTTTTTT
TRBD1 TRBJ2-7 few TRBV29-1 CSATKSGQGDEQYF TGCAGCGCGACCAAATCGGGACAGGGCGACGAGCAGTACTTC
TRBD1 TRBJ2-7 - TRBV4-2 CASSPRDRPYEQYF TGTGCCAGCAGCCCGAGGGACAGACCCTACGAGCAGTACTTC
TRBD2 TRBJ2-5 - TRBV28 CASSLRGTSIGTQYF TGTGCCAGCAGTCTAAGAGGGACTAGCATTGGGACCCAGTACTTC
- TRBJ2-3 few TRBV11-2 CASSSRLPTDTQYF TGTGCCAGCAGCTCCCGACTACCTACAGATACGCAGTATTTT
TRBD1 TRBJ2-5 - TRBV19 CASSRQGNGETQYF TGTGCCAGTAGCAGACAGGGGAACGGAGAGACCCAGTACTTC
TRBD2 TRBJ2-1 - TRBV7-2 CASSSSLAGGGNEQFF TGTGCCAGCAGCTCCTCCCTAGCGGGAGGAGGCAATGAGCAGTTCTTC
TRBD2 TRBJ2-1 few TRBV11-1 CASSLKLAGGSYNEQFF TGTGCCAGCAGCTTAAAACTAGCGGGAGGGTCCTACAATGAGCAGTTCTTC
TRBD1 TRBJ1-2 - TRBV15 CATSRLWTTGRIVGYTF TGTGCCACCAGCAGGCTTTGGACGACAGGGCGCATCGTTGGCTACACCTTC
- TRBJ2-3 few TRBV28 CASSLSTDTQYF TGTGCCAGCAGTTTATCTACAGATACGCAGTATTTT
TRBD2 TRBJ2-3 - TRBV5-4 CASSIERERSTDTQYF TGTGCCAGCAGCATCGAGCGGGAGCGAAGCACAGATACGCAGTATTTT
- TRBJ2-7 - TRBV7-2 CASSTGHRGLYYEQYF TGTGCCAGCAGCACTGGACACCGCGGCCTTTACTACGAGCAGTACTTC